This T cell receptor (beta chain) is from a study of regulatory T cells in long-lasting Graves disease listed by TCRdb under 2021. Looking at the study overall: Antithyroid drugs had been taken for less than 3 months by newly diagnosed Graves' disease patients. The study was conducted in China and was registered as a clinical trial. This study used TCR sequencing and RNA sequencing of peripheral blood to compare persistent Graves' disease patients against newly diagnosed Graves' disease patients. A total of approximately 35 samples underwent TCR sequencing: about 13 from persistent and about 20 from newly diagnosed Graves' disease patients.

Results the study describes overall, beyond this receptor: A larger number of public clonotypes was shared among persistent patients (over 2,500) than among newly diagnosed patients (approximately 1,000). Peripheral blood alone was examined, since thyroid tissue, which constituted the primary lesion, could not be accessed. Only the TCR beta chain was sequenced and analyzed. TRBV28, TRBJ1-2 and TRBJ2-5 were preferentially used in persistent disease, while TRBV20-1 and TRBJ2-1 were favored in newly diagnosed disease. Compared with newly diagnosed patients, patients with persistent Graves' disease had lower TCR Shannon entropy and fewer highly expanded clones, which suggests clonal expansion. The small sample size was acknowledged by the authors as a limitation that may reduce accuracy.

The label giving this sample's time point can be read as: newly diagnosed GD, antithyroid drugs for less than 3 months. For both TCR sequencing and RNA sequencing, RNA was extracted from PBMCs using TRIzol. The diagnosis of Graves' disease followed American Thyroid Association guidelines. Patients for the study were recruited at an endocrinology department in Xi'an, China. Each patient gave approximately 9.7 milliliters of peripheral blood, collected in an EDTA anticoagulant tube. Ficoll Paque Plus density gradient separation was used to isolate PBMCs, and no further T cell sorting was done. An Agilent 2100 Bioanalyzer and agarose gel were used to check RNA quality, while a NanoDrop 2000 measured RNA concentration. Preparation of the library involved multiplex PCR. Sequenced using an Illumina HiSeq 4000. TCR beta libraries were built with iRepertoire HTBI primers and Arm-PCR amplification of CDR3 regions. PCR products were gel purified before sequencing. For the original study's pipeline: Across samples, around 62 TRBV and roughly 15 TRBJ segments were identified and used for gene usage analysis of CDR3 amino acid clonotypes. COPE and FqMerger were used to merge the filtered high-quality paired reads into contigs. BLAST was used to align contigs to the IMGT TRBV, TRBD and TRBJ reference genes, and CDR3 was defined following IMGT. Highly expanded clones were defined as clonotypes with a frequency above 0.1%. Shannon entropy was used to measure repertoire diversity, and the Gini coefficient was used to measure V-J evenness. Public clonotypes were defined as clonotypes shared by more than one individual. Starting from the raw public reads, TCRdb applied fastp trimming at Q25, assembled clones with MiXCR and retained in-frame beta chains. Entries that share a CDR3 protein sequence are merged under the most common genes and DNA. In this record, the V and J calls reflect TCRdb's handling and not the investigators' own analysis. The table for this sample lists under 400,000 distinct CDR3 sequences; 15% to 20% of them were counted only once. Of the sample, 30% is held by the ten largest clones.

This clonotype was seen ten or more times. Its antigen remains undetermined. One base away there is no much larger clone; base qualities are not given. CDR1 and CDR2 are read off the germline V gene (reference sequence) as DFQATT and SNEGSKA. The CDR3, from cysteine to phenylalanine, totals 15 residues. The DNA shown is the 45-base CDR3, in frame from base 1. After removal of 8 bases from V and 2 bases from J, the junction retains 9 bases not matched to a gene. This sample was shared with a second study, whose subject was T cells in Graves' hyperthyroidism and ophthalmopathy. As noted in the second study: A patient counted as having stable Graves' hyperthyroidism if no progression to ophthalmopathy occurred over 18 months of follow-up. Hyperthyroidism patients were newly diagnosed, had a disease duration of under 2 months, and were aged 18 to 65 years. Any patient with an uncontrolled infection, another autoimmune disease, pregnancy or lactation was excluded. Diagnoses were based on clinical symptoms, serum thyroxine and TRAb, thyroid ultrasound and orbital computed tomography. A first-round RT-PCR of the TCR CDR3 used the HTBI primer set with the Qiagen OneStep RT-PCR kit. Most expanded thyroid clonotypes (frequency above 0.001) were also found in blood, which suggests that blood repertoires may mirror thyroid immune responses. A 13 V-J signature model separated ophthalmopathy from stable hyperthyroidism, with just over 85% sensitivity and roughly 82% specificity in cross-validation and 80%/75% in testing. In validation, the model predicted progression to ophthalmopathy a median of about 6 months before onset, with over 60% sensitivity and nearly 75% specificity. To identify TCR V-J signatures that set the groups apart, the researchers used a discovery cohort of about a hundred patients, made up of under 45 with Graves' ophthalmopathy and about 59 with stable Graves' hyperthyroidism. Whether ophthalmopathy could be predicted prospectively was tested in an independent validation cohort made up of roughly 19 hyperthyroidism patients plus 17 patients who later progressed to ophthalmopathy. The approximately 100 discovery patients were divided at random into training and test sets in a 7:3 ratio. In addition, the study compared T-cell repertoires in thyroid tissue and in blood from over 5 Graves' hyperthyroidism patients. Following sampling, methimazole starting at 30 mg daily was given to hyperthyroidism patients, and high-dose intravenous methylprednisolone was given to ophthalmopathy patients. Libraries were constructed in a second round of multiplex PCR, after which size selection and purification were carried out. The libraries were sequenced on an Illumina HiSeq2000 using paired-end 100 bp reads. SOAPnuke was used to process the raw data, removing reads that contained adapters or uncalled bases, had a mean Phred below 15, or lacked an exact match to the constant primer or identifier. COPE v1.2.5 was used to merge the high-quality paired reads, and each unique nucleotide sequence was defined as a clonotype. Clonotypes were aligned to IMGT TRBV, TRBD and TRBJ reference segments using MiTCR v1.1. The analysis was restricted to V-J combinations with a frequency above 0.0001, which together covered around 99% of the repertoires. A TCS score was defined as the ratio between F50 (clonal expansion) and ExV (chaos), using BLOSUM62-based TCRdist between CDR3 peptides within each V-J. Welch's t-statistics and random forest reduced around 550 V-J features to 13, which were used in a naive Bayes classifier (R e1071). Sample size was not statistically predetermined, and investigators were not blinded to group allocation. According to the paper, TCR Vbeta CDR3 sequencing was carried out on approximately 140 peripheral blood samples, which came from 40 to 45 ophthalmopathy, 80 or so hyperthyroidism and around 17 progressor patients.

The source was peripheral blood mononuclear cells (PBMCs), collected at new diagnosis, from a patient treated with antithyroid drugs. This TCR was recovered from a man aged 40-50 years with Graves disease. Donor details come from another sample of the same person, matched by shared clones. The sequence is built from TRBV20-1 and TRBJ1-6; 7 central nucleotides agree with TRBD1. The nucleotide sequence is TGCAGTCTAAGGGGGCAGGGCGCCTATAATTCACCCCTCCACTTT. This codes for CSLRGQGAYNSPLHF.